The rows below give T cell receptor beta chains drawn from one sample of a study of CD8 T cells in ankylosing spondylitis. TCRdb ran MiXCR on the 5' RACE reads and lists one entry per CDR3 protein. The sample has 470,000 or so distinct CDR3 sequences; 25% to 30% are singletons. Sequenced input: blood, either unsorted or a sorted T cell fraction (not recorded which). The receptors were gathered from a male donor with ankylosing spondylitis. The CDR3 runs from the conserved cysteine through the conserved F or W. Fields, in order: V gene, J gene, CDR3 protein.

TRBV3-1,TRBJ2-1,CASSQMRAGGWYNEQFF
TRBV11-2,TRBJ2-1,CATTGGRGPYNEQFF
TRBV20-1,TRBJ2-3,CSASKNSGVDTQYF
TRBV12-3/TRBV12-4,TRBJ2-7,CASSPTSGVSYEQYF
TRBV25-1,TRBJ2-2,CASSEVTGTRGTGELFF
TRBV5-1,TRBJ1-4,CASSRGETNEKLFF
TRBV7-9,TRBJ2-3,CASSSSHTDTQYF
TRBV25-1,TRBJ2-1,CASSDQGLPGNEQFF
TRBV5-6,TRBJ2-2,CASSFAGFGELFF
TRBV3-1,TRBJ1-1,CASSPLWTGTEAFF
TRBV12-3/TRBV12-4,TRBJ1-5,CASSLYQPQHF
TRBV20-1,TRBJ2-7,CSARTAVFYEQYF
TRBV6-1,TRBJ2-3,CASRGQGLARTDTQYF
TRBV12-3/TRBV12-4,TRBJ1-2,CASSITGFGYTF
TRBV4-1,TRBJ2-3,CASSRDSAPDTQYF
TRBV24-1,TRBJ2-5,CATSGRDQETQYF
TRBV29-1,TRBJ1-4,CSVYGTGGEKLFF
TRBV11-2,TRBJ2-1,CASSYGGLALSSYNEQFF
TRBV7-2,TRBJ2-2,CASSLRTGRTGELFF
TRBV4-2,TRBJ1-2,CASSQDNYGYTF
TRBV5-1,TRBJ1-1,CASSLMGARSTEAFF
TRBV7-2,TRBJ1-3,CASSLAGVDTIYF
TRBV5-1,TRBJ1-2,CASSLGQGASGYTF
TRBV12-3/TRBV12-4,TRBJ2-3,CASSIPGTGRTDTQYF